What follows are 19 T cell receptor beta chains derived from one specimen sequenced in a study of blood T cell repertoires in COVID-19. Produced via immunoSEQ multiplex PCR; TCRdb's table is partial and in-frame only. The data show roughly 330,000 clones, approximately 87% seen once. The sample was PBMCs or T cells enriched from blood (not recorded which). These receptor sequences come from a woman aged 25 to 45 who had recovered from COVID-19.

V usage is TRBV5-8 and J usage is TRBJ2-1; 11 bases match TRBD2. V gave up 4 bases and J gave up 1 base; unmatched junction bases: 4. Germline values: CDR1 SGHTS, CDR2 YDEGEE. The CDR3 has 16 amino acids. The CDR3 spells CASSMGLAVSYNEQFF. The CDR3 DNA is TGTGCCAGCAGCATGGGACTAGCGGTATCCTACAATGAGCAGTTCTTC.

The chain recombines TRBV19 with TRBJ2-5; 11 bases are shared with TRBD1. The junction had 1 base not matched to a gene; V was cut back by 5 bases and J by 5 bases. Germline assignment: CDR1 LNHDA and CDR2 SQIVND (reference sequence). The CDR3 has 13 amino acids. The CDR3 sequence is CASSGQGAETQYF. The CDR3 DNA follows: TGTGCCAGTAGTGGACAGGGGGCGGAGACCCAGTACTTC.

The genes are TRBV19 and TRBJ2-5; 9 bases fit TRBD1. The V gene's germline CDR1 is LNHDA and CDR2 SQIVND (reference sequence). Trimming at V came to 5 bases and at J to 2 bases, leaving 6 bases not matched to a gene. The CDR3 contains 15 residues. CDR3 residues: CASSGGQGPQETQYF. In DNA, the CDR3 is TGTGCCAGTAGTGGGGGACAGGGACCGCAAGAGACCCAGTACTTC. The full variable domain, rest sourced from reference TRBV19 and TRBJ2-5, is DGGITQSPKYLFRKEGQNVTLSCEQNLNHDAMYWYRQDPGQGLRLIYYSQIVNDFQKGDIAEGYSVSREKKESFPLTVTSAQKNPTAFYLCASSGGQGPQETQYFGPGTRLLVL.

V gene TRBV6-5 combines with J gene TRBJ1-5; D is unresolved. Germline V gene lookup returns CDR1 MNHEY and CDR2 SVGAGI. This CDR3 comprises 14 residues. Deletions cut 4 bases from V and 9 bases from J, with 16 bases between. CDR3 amino acids: CASSSQSRAGPQHF. As DNA, the CDR3 is TGTGCCAGCAGTTCCCAGAGTCGGGCGGGGCCCCAGCATTTT.

This sequence joins TRBV2 and TRBJ2-2; D unclear. Trimming stripped 7 bases from V and 0 bases from J, with 9 bases between. In germline, CDR1 is SNHLY, CDR2 FYNNEI. The CDR3 is 14 amino acids. Here the CDR3 DNA reads TGTGCCAGCATGGGCCCGGCGAACACCGGGGAGCTGTTTTTT. Its protein is CASMGPANTGELFF.

The V and J genes are TRBV15 and TRBJ1-5, with 9 positions matching TRBD1. Germline V CDR1 and CDR2: LNHNV, YYDKDF (reference sequence). The junction had 5 bases not matched to a gene; V was cut back by 2 bases and J by 3 bases. CDR3 length: 16 residues. CDR3 amino acids: CATSRNDRGYNQPQHF. As DNA, the CDR3 is TGTGCCACCAGCAGAAACGACAGGGGGTACAATCAGCCCCAGCATTTT.

The chain is built from TRBV29-1 and TRBJ2-3; TRBD2 matches 11 bases. Germline V CDR1 and CDR2: SQVTM, ANQGSEA. The CDR3 runs to 18 residues. Trimming removed 3 bases from V and 2 bases from J; junction bases left unmatched: 13. The CDR3 coding sequence is TGCAGCGTTGACCTATTAGCGGGGGGGCCTAGGGACACAGATACGCAGTATTTT. It yields the protein CSVDLLAGGPRDTDTQYF.

V gene TRBV10-3 combines with J gene TRBJ1-1; D remains ambiguous. The length of the CDR3 is 11 residues. CDR1 and CDR2 from the germline V gene are ENHRY and SYGVKD. The CDR3 reads CAVLVDTEAFF. CDR3 nucleotides: TGTGCTGTTCTAGTGGACACTGAAGCTTTCTTT.

A remark on this clone: At one end the junction does not follow the germline gene, possibly because of a read error. The J gene is TRBJ2-5, the V gene TRBV7-7, with 7 bases identical to TRBD1. The CDR3 contains 13 residues. Germline V CDR1 and CDR2: SSHAT, FNYEAQ (reference sequence). CDR3 sequence reads: CASSRDRQETQYF. CDR3 in DNA: TGTGCTAGCAGCCGGGACAGACAAGAGACCCAGTACTTC.

The chain is built from TRBV7-3 and TRBJ2-1; 10 bases fit TRBD1. This CDR3 is built from 16 residues. J was trimmed by 3 bases and V by 4 bases; bases with no gene match: 6. Germline V CDR1 and CDR2: SGHTA, FQGTGA. The CDR3 reads CASSSSGQGNYNEQFF. CDR3 DNA sequence: TGTGCCAGCAGCTCATCGGGACAGGGGAACTACAATGAGCAGTTCTTC.

The rearrangement uses TRBV2 and TRBJ1-1; D is unresolved. Germline-derived CDR1 and CDR2 are SNHLY and FYNNEI. The CDR3 extends over 15 amino acids. Trimming stripped 4 bases from V and 0 bases from J, with 12 bases between. CDR3 in amino acids: CASSVEDLVNTEAFF. Written as DNA, the CDR3 is TGTGCCAGCAGTGTGGAAGACCTAGTGAACACTGAAGCTTTCTTT.

The chain uses TRBV9 and TRBJ2-7; tentatively, D is TRBD1 (7 bases). Looked up from germline, CDR1 is SGDLS and CDR2 is YYNGEE. The V gene lost 3 bases and the J gene lost 5 bases, with 18 bases spanning the gap. The CDR3 covers 15 residues. The CDR3 bases are TGTGCCAGCAGCGCCAGGGGGGACGCTTACGACGAGCAGTACTTC. Protein: CASSARGDAYDEQYF.

The chain joins TRBV2 to TRBJ1-2, with D tentatively TRBD1 (6 bases). The V end lost 7 bases, the J end lost 0 bases, and 15 bases lay between the germline ends. Germline CDR1 and CDR2: SNHLY and FYNNEI. The length of the CDR3 is 15 residues. The chain's CDR3 is CASKLQGDPNYGYTF. CDR3 nucleotides: TGTGCCAGCAAATTACAGGGCGATCCTAACTATGGCTACACCTTC. The variable domain in full, with the rest retrieved from reference TRBV2 and TRBJ1-2, is EPEVTQTPSHQVTQMGQEVILRCVPISNHLYFYWYRQILGQKVEFLVSFYNNEISEKSEIFDDQFSVERPDGSNFTLKIRSTKLEDSAMYFCASKLQGDPNYGYTFGSGTRLTVV.

The genes are TRBV7-3 and TRBJ2-1; 7 bases map to TRBD2. This CDR3 region has 13 residues. Germline values: CDR1 SGHTA, CDR2 FQGTGA. V gave up 4 bases and J gave up 6 bases; unmatched junction bases: 3. Here the CDR3 reads CASSSTGGNEQFF. As DNA, the CDR3 is TGTGCCAGCAGCTCAACGGGGGGCAATGAGCAGTTCTTC.

The chain has TRBV28 and TRBJ2-1; 7 nucleotides match TRBD1. The CDR3 runs 12 residues. V was pared by 8 bases and J by 7 bases, with 5 bases of the junction left unmatched. The V gene's germline CDR1 is MDHEN and CDR2 SYDVKM. In DNA form, the CDR3 reads TGTGCCAGCTTGGACAGGATTAATGAGCAGTTCTTC. Translated: CASLDRINEQFF. Variable domain in full (rest from reference TRBV28 and TRBJ2-1): DVKVTQSSRYLVKRTGEKVFLECVQDMDHENMFWYRQDPGLGLRLIYFSYDVKMKEKGDIPEGYSVSREKKERFSLILESASTNQTSMYLCASLDRINEQFFGPGTRLTVL.

The chain links TRBV4-3 to TRBJ2-5; D is perhaps TRBD1 (5 bases). Germline lookup yields CDR1 LGHNA and CDR2 YSLEER. The CDR3 extends over 11 amino acids. The V and J ends lost 4 bases and 7 bases respectively, with 7 bases between them. The CDR3 bases are TGCGCCAGCAGCCGGGGCTGGACCCAGTACTTC. Amino acid sequence: CASSRGWTQYF.

The chain joins TRBV4-3 to TRBJ1-2; TRBD1 aligns across 9 bases. The germline V gene encodes CDR1 LGHNA and CDR2 YSLEER. This CDR3 comprises 15 residues. V trimming: 3 bases; J trimming: 2 bases; junction bases outside the gene matches: 4. CDR3 region: CASSHRTGVNYGYTF. The DNA for the CDR3 is TGCGCCAGCAGCCATAGGACAGGGGTAAACTATGGCTACACCTTC.

This rearrangement joins TRBV20-1 to TRBJ1-2; D remains ambiguous. The CDR3 consists of 11 residues. The V and J ends lost 7 bases and 8 bases respectively, with 14 bases between them. Germline values: CDR1 DFQATT, CDR2 SNEGSKA (reference sequence). The CDR3 DNA follows: TGCAGTGTCTCCACGCCGGGGGGCTACACCTTC. As protein: CSVSTPGGYTF.

This chain joins TRBV28 and TRBJ1-2, with 7 bases identical to TRBD1. This CDR3 comprises 14 residues. Germline CDR1 MDHEN, CDR2 SYDVKM. The V segment lost 4 bases and the J segment 6 bases; nucleotides outside the gene matches: 8. The DNA for the CDR3 is TGTGCCAGCAGTTCGGGACAGCCCAGGCATGGCTACACCTTC. Encoded protein: CASSSGQPRHGYTF.